This T cell receptor (beta chain) derives from a study of blood T cell repertoires in COVID-19. For the study at large: COVID-19 samples from acute and convalescent phases originated in the United States, Italy and Spain.

Only in-frame clones appear in the TCRdb table, and some are missing; sequencing was by immunoSEQ multiplex PCR. The table records approximately 460,000 clones, 85% to 90% of them present only once. Patients of the Seattle cohort, enrolled during active infection, were followed longitudinally. To note about this clone: Other DNA variants within this sample encode the same CDR3.

This CDR3 region has 13 residues. V was pared by 6 bases and J by 2 bases, with 2 bases of the junction left unmatched. The sample consisted of peripheral blood. The V and J genes are TRBV12-3 or TRBV12-4 and TRBJ1-2; 8 positions agree with TRBD1. This clonotype was obtained from a man younger than 35 with COVID-19, enrolled during active disease. DNA for the CDR3: TGTGCCAGCAGAGGGGACAGGAACTATGGCTACACCTTC. It specifies CASRGDRNYGYTF.